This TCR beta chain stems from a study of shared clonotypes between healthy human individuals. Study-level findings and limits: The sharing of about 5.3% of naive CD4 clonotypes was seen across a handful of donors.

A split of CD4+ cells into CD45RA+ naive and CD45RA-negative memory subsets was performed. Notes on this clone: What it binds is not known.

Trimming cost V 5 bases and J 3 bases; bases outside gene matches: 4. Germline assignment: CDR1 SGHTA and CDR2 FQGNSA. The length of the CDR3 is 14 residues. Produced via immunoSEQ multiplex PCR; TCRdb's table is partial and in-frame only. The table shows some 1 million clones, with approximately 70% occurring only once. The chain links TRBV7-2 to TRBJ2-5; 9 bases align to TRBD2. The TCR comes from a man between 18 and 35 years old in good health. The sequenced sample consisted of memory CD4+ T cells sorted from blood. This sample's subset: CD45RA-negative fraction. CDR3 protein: CASSRGGAEETQYF. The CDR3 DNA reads TGTGCCAGCAGCCGCGGGGGGGCAGAAGAGACCCAGTACTTC.